Each of the 11 T cell receptor beta chains below was sequenced from the same sample in a study of response to subunit inactivated influenza vaccine. In TCRdb, the RT-PCR reads were re-called with MiXCR into one record per CDR3 protein. The sample includes hundreds of thousands of distinct CDR3 sequences, less than 20% seen only once; the top ten take more than 9%. The sample in question was PBMCs from blood, obtained 11 to 12 days after vaccination. The origin of the receptors is a man aged 50 or older who received an inactivated influenza vaccine.

There are a few counts of this clonotype. V gene TRBV6-2 or TRBV6-3 combines with J gene TRBJ1-5; 9 bases align to TRBD1. Germline CDR1 and CDR2: MNHEY and SVGEGT. V was pared by 5 bases and J by 7 bases, with 6 bases of the junction left unmatched. The CDR3 length is 14 residues. The CDR3 region has the DNA TGTGCCAGCAGTACCGGGACAGGGTCGCAGCCCCAGCATTTT. Amino acids: CASSTGTGSQPQHF.

CDR3 sequence reads: CASSKQVSYGYTF. Here the CDR3 DNA reads TGTGCCAGCAGTAAACAGGTGTCCTATGGCTACACCTTC. The chain uses TRBV5-5 and TRBJ1-2, with a tentative D call TRBD1 (5 bases). The germline V gene has CDR1 SGHKS and CDR2 YYEKEE (reference sequence). V lost 5 bases, J lost 4 bases, and 12 bases lay in between. CDR3 length: 13 residues.

A few counts support this clonotype. The gene calls are TRBV5-1 and TRBJ2-3; TRBD2 might be the D (6 bases). This CDR3 is 15 amino acids long. Trimming pared 4 bases from V and 3 bases from J, leaving 15 bases between. The germline CDR1 and CDR2 sequences are SGHRS and YFSETQ. The CDR3 protein is CASSPGLSRTDTQYF. DNA for the CDR3: TGCGCCAGCAGCCCGGGACTGAGTCGGACAGATACGCAGTATTTT.

In this sample, this clonotype turned up many times. The V gene is TRBV6-2 or TRBV6-3, the J gene TRBJ2-7; 8 positions match TRBD2. Germline V gene lookup returns CDR1 MNHEY and CDR2 SVGEGT. With 6 bases clipped from V and 4 bases from J, the junction kept 5 bases outside the gene matches. CDR3 length: 13 amino acids. CDR3 amino acids: CASSGRAEYEQYF. The CDR3 DNA reads as TGTGCCAGCAGCGGGAGGGCCGAATACGAGCAGTACTTC.

This clonotype was picked up a small number of times. The chain couples TRBV20-1 to TRBJ2-3; TRBD1 aligns across 7 bases. The CDR3 consists of 16 residues. Germline V gene data show CDR1 as DFQATT and CDR2 as SNEGSKA (reference sequence). V lost 0 bases to trimming and J lost 2 bases; unmatched junction nucleotides: 8. The chain's CDR3 is CSARDPLTGSTDTQYF. The CDR3, as DNA: TGCAGTGCTAGAGATCCCTTGACAGGGTCCACAGATACGCAGTATTTT.

This clonotype was seen more than once but under ten times. This chain joins TRBV12-3 or TRBV12-4 and TRBJ2-3; 8 bases are shared with TRBD2. This CDR3 has 16 amino acids. Losses at the gene ends were 5 bases for V and 2 bases for J; bases not matched to a gene: 9. The CDR3 is CASSTRGGLNTDTQYF. Here the CDR3 DNA reads TGTGCCAGCAGTACCCGGGGGGGGCTCAACACAGATACGCAGTATTTT.

CDR3 amino acids: CASSLVRSLAKNIQYF. DNA for the CDR3: TGTGCCAGCAGCTTGGTACGGAGCCTAGCCAAAAACATTCAGTACTTC. The V call is TRBV5-5, the J call TRBJ2-4; D is undetermined. The CDR3 is 16 amino acids. From germline, CDR1 is SGHKS and CDR2 YYEKEE (reference sequence). The V and J ends lost 0 bases and 0 bases respectively, with 10 bases between them.

This clonotype was picked up a small number of times. The chain uses TRBV11-1 and TRBJ2-1, with TRBD1 matching over 7 bases. The CDR3 is made up of 12 amino acids. V gave up 3 bases and J gave up 10 bases; unmatched junction bases: 3. Per the germline V gene, CDR1 is SGHAT and CDR2 is FQDESV (reference sequence). The CDR3, as DNA: TGTGCCAGCAGCTTGACAGGGCTAGAGCAGTTCTTC. Translation gives CASSLTGLEQFF.

The rearrangement joins TRBV3-1 to TRBJ2-2, with a tentative D call TRBD2 (5 bases). V lost 1 base, J lost 4 bases, and 7 bases lay in between. CDR1 LGHDT and CDR2 YNNKEL come from the germline V gene (reference sequence). The CDR3 length is 14 residues. The CDR3 sequence is CASSQGGSTGELFF. In DNA form, the CDR3 reads TGTGCCAGCAGCCAAGGTGGGAGCACCGGGGAGCTGTTTTTT.

V usage is TRBV11-3 and J usage is TRBJ2-7; 11 bases fit TRBD2. This CDR3 has 16 residues. With 5 bases clipped from V and 0 bases from J, the junction kept 6 bases outside the gene matches. Per germline, CDR1 SGHNT and CDR2 YENEEA. This chain's CDR3 is CASSPPGLAVSYEQYF. The CDR3 DNA reads TGTGCCAGCAGCCCGCCGGGACTAGCGGTCTCCTACGAGCAGTACTTC.

This clonotype has a handful of counts. V and J are TRBV5-6 and TRBJ2-7, with 7 bases lining up with TRBD1. Germline loops: CDR1 SGHDT, CDR2 YYEEEE. The V and J ends lost 2 bases and 4 bases, in that order; junction bases with no gene match: 9. The CDR3 is made up of 15 amino acids. The CDR3 bases are TGTGCCAGCAGCTTTGTCCGGACAGGCCCTTACGAGCAGTACTTC. Translating gives CASSFVRTGPYEQYF. Full variable domain (rest looked up from reference TRBV5-6 and TRBJ2-7): DAGVTQSPTHLIKTRGQQVTLRCSPKSGHDTVSWYQQALGQGPQFIFQYYEEEERQRGNFPDRFSGHQFPNYSSELNVNALLLGDSALYLCASSFVRTGPYEQYFGPGTRLTVT.